A single sample gave rise to the 9 T cell receptor beta chains below, sequenced in a study of vaccination and CD4 T cells after COVID-19. No antigen has been identified for these receptors. Indicated time point: late sampling 161 to 241 days after vaccination in a few convalescent patients. Treatment given: roughly 10-day PBMC culture with coronavirus spike peptide pools or control peptides (ViraFEST assay). The Oncomine TCR Beta short-read assay sequenced DNA from cultured CD4+ T cells. Via MiXCR, TCRdb re-called the PCR reads, giving one row per CDR3 protein. The table has about 17,000 distinct CDR3 sequences, more than 45% seen once; the top ten hold about 19%. The sample here was CD4+ T cells from blood, cultured in vitro, taken about 7 months after SARS-CoV-2 vaccination. These TCRs come from a human donor who had recovered from COVID-19.

This clonotype was observed a few times. This chain connects TRBV6-1 to TRBJ1-5; D may be TRBD1 (6 bases). Germline V gene sequence: CDR1 MNHNS, CDR2 SASEGT. The V end lost 3 bases, the J end lost 3 bases, and 15 bases lay between the germline ends. This CDR3 comprises 16 residues. The CDR3 nucleotides are TGTGCCAGCAGTGAGGCAGGGGAAGTGGACAATCAGCCCCAGCATTTT. This codes for CASSEAGEVDNQPQHF.

This clonotype showed up just once. The chain is built from TRBV6-2 or TRBV6-3 and TRBJ1-6; 8 bases map to TRBD1. J gave up 8 bases and V 5 bases, and 2 bases lay outside the gene matches. The germline gives CDR1 MNHEY, CDR2 SVGEGT. The CDR3 has 13 residues. Written as DNA, the CDR3 is TGTGCCAGCAGTGACAGGGGTTATTCACCCCTCCACTTT. Its protein is CASSDRGYSPLHF.

The genes are TRBV20-1 and TRBJ2-1, with D perhaps TRBD1 (6 bases). V gave up 0 bases and J gave up 8 bases, with 17 bases separating them. The V gene's germline CDR1 is DFQATT and CDR2 SNEGSKA (reference sequence). The CDR3 is 15 amino acids. CDR3 region: CSARDNRVVMDEQFF. In DNA form, the CDR3 reads TGCAGTGCTAGAGATAACAGGGTGGTTATGGATGAGCAGTTCTTC.

This clonotype was recorded a few times. CDR3 loop: CSAAGTVTYGYTF. For the CDR3, the DNA is TGCAGTGCAGCCGGGACAGTGACATATGGCTACACCTTC. The chain links TRBV20-1 to TRBJ1-2; 7 positions match TRBD1. The CDR3 length is 13 residues. Germline assignment: CDR1 DFQATT and CDR2 SNEGSKA (reference sequence). J gave up 5 bases and V 6 bases, and 9 bases lay outside the gene matches.

The chain uses TRBV24-1 and TRBJ2-5; D call uncertain. Germline loops: CDR1 KGHDR, CDR2 SFDVKD. This CDR3 is 14 amino acids long. Trimming shortened V by 3 bases and J by 1 base, and 8 bases separated the two germline ends. The CDR3 region is CATSDATVQETQYF. The DNA of the CDR3 is TGTGCCACCAGTGATGCGACGGTCCAAGAGACCCAGTACTTC.

The V and J genes are TRBV24-1 and TRBJ2-1; TRBD2 aligns across 8 bases. CDR3 size: 13 residues. Germline V gene data show CDR1 as KGHDR and CDR2 as SFDVKD. J was trimmed by 8 bases and V by 6 bases; bases with no gene match: 5. The CDR3 here is CATSQAGGYEQFF. CDR3 in DNA: TGTGCCACCAGTCAGGCGGGAGGCTATGAGCAGTTCTTC.

The chain links TRBV20-1 to TRBJ1-3; D is uncertain. The germline V gene encodes CDR1 DFQATT and CDR2 SNEGSKA (reference sequence). The CDR3 is made up of 13 amino acids. The V and J ends lost 3 bases and 2 bases respectively, with 8 bases between them. CDR3 nucleotides: TGCAGTGCTAGGCAGGAGGCTGGAAACACCATATATTTT. This translates into CSARQEAGNTIYF.

The table lists this clonotype with a few counts. The chain couples TRBV7-2 to TRBJ1-2; possible D gene TRBD1, 6 bases. Germline CDR1 and CDR2: SGHTA and FQGNSA. V lost 5 bases to trimming and J lost 4 bases, with 17 bases between them. CDR3 length: 15 amino acids. CDR3 sequence: CASSPQGNYPYGYTF. CDR3 sequence (DNA): TGTGCCAGCAGCCCACAGGGAAATTATCCCTATGGCTACACCTTC.

This clonotype has a handful of counts. V is TRBV7-2 and J is TRBJ1-6; 7 bases are a match to TRBD1. The germline V gene encodes CDR1 SGHTA and CDR2 FQGNSA. This CDR3 has 15 residues. V shed 5 bases, J shed 9 bases, and the junction held 10 bases outside the gene matches. This CDR3 is CASSRLQGRGSPLHF. For the CDR3, the DNA is TGTGCCAGCAGCCGGTTACAGGGGCGAGGTTCACCCCTCCACTTT.